Below, one T cell receptor (beta chain) is given with its context. As yet, its antigen is unknown. The data stem from a study of vaccination and CD4 T cells after COVID-19. The wider study: According to the study, participants were given two doses of BNT162b2 or mRNA-1273 vaccine. Drawing of post-COVID samples took place a median roughly 95 days after diagnosis (range 35 to 161).

Oncomine TCR Beta short-read sequencing was applied to DNA from cultured CD4+ T cells. The genomic DNA was obtained from cultured CD4+ T cells by extraction with the QIAamp micro DNA kit. TCRdb redid the calling of the PCR reads with MiXCR, one entry per CDR3 protein. The table includes about 5,600 distinct CDR3 sequences, 45% to 60% detected once. The treatment is: 10-day PBMC culture with coronavirus spike peptide pools or control peptides (ViraFEST assay). ViraFEST used peptide pools to expand antigen-specific T cells and subsequently sequenced their TCRs. From germline, CDR1 is SEHNR and CDR2 FQNEAQ (reference sequence). This CDR3 contains 15 residues. V was cut by 4 bases and J by 3 bases, with 13 bases left in between.

The chain couples TRBV7-9 to TRBJ1-3, with D uncertain. What was sequenced was CD4+ T cells from blood, cultured in vitro. The clonotype comes from a human donor who had recovered from COVID-19. This chain's CDR3 is CASSSPPVYGNTIYF. The CDR3 region has the DNA TGTGCCAGCAGCTCGCCCCCCGTTTATGGAAACACCATATATTTT.